The clone carrying this T cell receptor beta chain has more than one count but fewer than ten. The sample comes from a study of blood T cells in healthy people across ages. A second PCR, run for about 7 to 11 cycles, used a sample-barcoded 5' primer plus a J-beta primer mix. TCRdb reprocessed the 5' RACE reads with MiXCR, giving one entry per CDR3 protein. The data hold about 1 million distinct CDR3 sequences, with about 25% observed a single time. There are 17 residues in the CDR3. The germline CDR1 and CDR2 sequences are SGHKS and YYEKEE (reference sequence). V was clipped by 1 base and J by 0 bases, with 15 bases between them. These sequences were also reported in another study, on T cells of mothers and their children.

The TCR comes from a girl aged 2 to 10 in good health. The rearrangement joins TRBV5-5 to TRBJ2-3; D is unclear. Sequencing was carried out using blood. Here the CDR3 DNA reads TGTGCCAGCAGCTTGCGGTACGACCGGCCTAGCACAGATACGCAGTATTTT. Amino acid sequence: CASSLRYDRPSTDTQYF. Supplemented by reference TRBV5-5 and TRBJ2-3, the full variable domain reads DAGVTQSPTHLIKTRGQQVTLRCSPISGHKSVSWYQQVLGQGPQFIFQYYEKEERGRGNFPDRFSARQFPNYSSELNVNALLLGDSALYLCASSLRYDRPSTDTQYFGPGTRLTVL.